The next 11 T cell receptor beta chains were all read from a single sample in a study of beta chain features in type 1 diabetes. The study reverse transcribed the entire isolated RNA, so it sequenced expressed TCRB transcripts. Here immunoSEQ multiplex PCR was the method, and the copy in TCRdb shows in-frame clones only, minus some. The sample carries 350,000 to 400,000 clones, about 15% recorded once. The sample was naive CD4+ T cells from blood. The receptors shown here come from a woman under 30 in good health.

This clone was seen a handful of times. Sequence at one end of the junction differs from germline and may be a read error. The J gene is TRBJ2-1, the V gene TRBV7-2; 10 bases line up with TRBD2. CDR3 length equals 18 residues. Germline V gene lookup returns CDR1 SGHTA and CDR2 FQGNSA. In nucleotides, the CDR3 is TGTGCCAGCAACTTAGGGAGCGGGAGGGCCTGGGGCTACAATGAGCAGTTCTTC. Translation gives CASNLGSGRAWGYNEQFF.

This clone was seen a handful of times. This rearrangement joins TRBV4-2 to TRBJ2-2; D gene uncertain. CDR1 and CDR2 from the germline V gene are LGHNA and YNFKEQ. The CDR3 totals 16 residues. V dropped 8 bases and J dropped 0 bases, with 16 bases sitting between them. The chain's CDR3 is CASGTLTVSNTGELFF. The CDR3 DNA is TGTGCCAGCGGTACCCTTACGGTGTCGAACACCGGGGAGCTGTTTTTT.

This clone has a handful of counts. This chain links TRBV9 with TRBJ2-5; D is perhaps TRBD1 (5 bases). The germline V and J ends were trimmed by 0 bases and 1 base, with 7 bases remaining between them. CDR3 length: 14 residues. CDR1 and CDR2 (germline): SGDLS, YYNGEE. The CDR3 loop is CASSVGGVQETQYF. The CDR3 nucleotides are TGTGCCAGCAGCGTAGGGGGCGTCCAAGAGACCCAGTACTTC.

The CDR3 sequence is CASSSTSGSAYNEQFF. CDR3 nucleotides: TGCGCCAGCAGCTCCACTAGCGGGAGTGCGTACAATGAGCAGTTCTTC. The gene calls are TRBV5-1 and TRBJ2-1; 11 bases agree with TRBD2. Looked up from germline, CDR1 is SGHRS and CDR2 is YFSETQ. Trimming removed 3 bases from V and 4 bases from J; junction bases left unmatched: 6. The CDR3 runs to 16 residues.

To note about this clone: This sample includes further DNA sequences coding for the same CDR3. This rearrangement joins TRBV20-1 to TRBJ2-5; D not certain. Germline CDR1 DFQATT, CDR2 SNEGSKA (reference sequence). V lost 5 bases to trimming and J lost 3 bases, with 4 bases between them. This CDR3 contains 10 residues. The CDR3 sequence is CSALKETQYF. The CDR3 DNA follows: TGCAGTGCTTTAAAAGAGACCCAGTACTTC.

This clone was observed a few times. The chain is built from TRBV7-9 and TRBJ1-1; the D is unclear. The length of the CDR3 is 13 residues. CDR1 is SEHNR and CDR2 is FQNEAQ in the germline V gene (reference sequence). Trimming took off 6 bases at V and 1 base at J, with 9 bases between the two ends. CDR3 DNA: TGTGCCAGCAGTCCAACAGCGAACACTGAAGCTTTCTTT. As protein: CASSPTANTEAFF.

In this sample, this clone turned up a few times. The chain has TRBV7-9 and TRBJ1-2; possibly TRBD1 for D (5 bases). There are 13 residues in the CDR3. The V end lost 5 bases, the J end lost 6 bases, and 13 bases lay between the germline ends. Germline V gene lookup returns CDR1 SEHNR and CDR2 FQNEAQ (reference sequence). The CDR3 sequence is CASSTRQTDGYTF. CDR3 DNA: TGTGCCAGCAGCACCAGACAGACAGATGGCTACACCTTC.

The chain uses TRBV28 and TRBJ2-3, with D possibly being TRBD2 (6 bases). Trimming shortened V by 6 bases and J by 4 bases, and 17 bases separated the two germline ends. Germline CDR1 and CDR2: MDHEN and SYDVKM. This CDR3 is 15 amino acids long. The CDR3 DNA follows: TGTGCCAGCAGCCCCGGAGGGGCCGGTCCAGATACGCAGTATTTT. Protein product: CASSPGGAGPDTQYF.

This clone was seen a handful of times. The rearrangement links TRBV29-1 to TRBJ1-1, with unresolved D. The V end was cut by 4 bases, the J end by 1 base, with 13 bases between. The V gene's germline CDR1 is SQVTM and CDR2 ANQGSEA. The CDR3 sequence is 14 residues long. The CDR3 DNA reads as TGCAGCGTTGTTCGGCAGGTTAGGAACACTGAAGCTTTCTTT. Protein: CSVVRQVRNTEAFF.

This clone came up a few times. The rearrangement uses TRBV6-5 and TRBJ1-1, with 10 bases lining up with TRBD1. The J segment lost 5 bases and the V segment lost 8 bases, leaving 5 bases of the junction unmatched. The CDR3 consists of 13 residues. CDR1 and CDR2 from the germline V gene are MNHEY and SVGAGI. For the CDR3, the DNA is TGTGCCAGCTCCCAGGGACAGGGGACTGAAGCTTTCTTT. Translated: CASSQGQGTEAFF.

This clone was counted a few times. The J gene is TRBJ1-1, the V gene TRBV28; TRBD1 matches 7 bases. The CDR3 totals 15 residues. Germline values: CDR1 MDHEN, CDR2 SYDVKM. V gave up 6 bases and J gave up 0 bases; unmatched junction bases: 7. In DNA form, the CDR3 reads TGTGCCAGCAGCCCTGGGACAGCAATGAACACTGAAGCTTTCTTT. Encoded protein: CASSPGTAMNTEAFF.